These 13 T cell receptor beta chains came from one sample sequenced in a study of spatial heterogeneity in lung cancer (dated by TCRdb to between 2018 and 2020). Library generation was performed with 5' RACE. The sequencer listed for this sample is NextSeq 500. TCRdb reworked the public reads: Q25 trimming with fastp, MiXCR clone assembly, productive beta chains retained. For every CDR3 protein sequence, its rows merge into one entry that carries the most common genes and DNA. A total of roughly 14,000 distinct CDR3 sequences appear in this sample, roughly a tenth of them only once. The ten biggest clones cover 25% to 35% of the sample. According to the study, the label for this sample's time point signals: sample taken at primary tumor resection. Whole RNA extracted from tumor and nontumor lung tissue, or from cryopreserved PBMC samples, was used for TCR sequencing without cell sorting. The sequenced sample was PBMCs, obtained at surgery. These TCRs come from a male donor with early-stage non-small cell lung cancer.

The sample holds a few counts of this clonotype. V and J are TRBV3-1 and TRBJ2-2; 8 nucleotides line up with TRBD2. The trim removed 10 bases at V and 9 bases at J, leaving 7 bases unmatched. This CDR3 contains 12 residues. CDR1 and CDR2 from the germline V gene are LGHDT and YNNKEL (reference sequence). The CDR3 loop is CATQAGDRELFF. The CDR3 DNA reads TGTGCCACCCAAGCGGGAGACCGGGAGCTGTTTTTT.

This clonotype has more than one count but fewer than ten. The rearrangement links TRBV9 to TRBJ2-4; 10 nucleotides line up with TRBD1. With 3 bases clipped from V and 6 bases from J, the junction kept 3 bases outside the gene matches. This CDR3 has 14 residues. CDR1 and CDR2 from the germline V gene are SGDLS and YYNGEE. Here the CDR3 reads CASSAGTGVNIQYF. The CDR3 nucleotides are TGTGCCAGCAGCGCCGGGACAGGGGTAAACATTCAGTACTTC.

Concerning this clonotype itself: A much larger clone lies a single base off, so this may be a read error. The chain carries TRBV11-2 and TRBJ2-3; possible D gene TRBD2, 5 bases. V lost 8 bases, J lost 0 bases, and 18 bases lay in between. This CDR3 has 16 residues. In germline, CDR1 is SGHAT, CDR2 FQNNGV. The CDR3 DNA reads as TGTGCCAGCTGCTACGGCCTAGCCAAAAGCACAGATACGCAGTATTTT. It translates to CASCYGLAKSTDTQYF.

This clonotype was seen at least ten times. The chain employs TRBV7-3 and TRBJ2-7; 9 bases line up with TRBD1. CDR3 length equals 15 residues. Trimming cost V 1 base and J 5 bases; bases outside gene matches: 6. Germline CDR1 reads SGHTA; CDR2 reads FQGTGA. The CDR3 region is CASSLNGGQGNEQYF. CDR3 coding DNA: TGTGCCAGCAGCTTAAATGGAGGACAGGGGAACGAGCAGTACTTC.

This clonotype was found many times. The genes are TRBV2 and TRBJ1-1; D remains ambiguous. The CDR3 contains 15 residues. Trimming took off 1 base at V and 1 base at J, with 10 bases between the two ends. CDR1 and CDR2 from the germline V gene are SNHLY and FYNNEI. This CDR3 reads CASSEEAAGNTEAFF. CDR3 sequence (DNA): TGTGCCAGCAGTGAAGAAGCGGCAGGGAACACTGAAGCTTTCTTT.

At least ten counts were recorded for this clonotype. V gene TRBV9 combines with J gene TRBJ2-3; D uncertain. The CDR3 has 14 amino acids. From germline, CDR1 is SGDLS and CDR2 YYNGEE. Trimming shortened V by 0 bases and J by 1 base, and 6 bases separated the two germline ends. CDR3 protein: CASSVGVGTDTQYF. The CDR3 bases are TGTGCCAGCAGCGTAGGGGTCGGCACAGATACGCAGTATTTT.

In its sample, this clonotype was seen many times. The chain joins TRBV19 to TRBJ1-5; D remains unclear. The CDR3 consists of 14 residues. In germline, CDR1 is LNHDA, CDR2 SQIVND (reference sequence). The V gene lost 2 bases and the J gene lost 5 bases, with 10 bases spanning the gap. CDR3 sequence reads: CASSIQTVDQPQHF. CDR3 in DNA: TGTGCCAGTAGTATACAGACGGTCGATCAGCCCCAGCATTTT.

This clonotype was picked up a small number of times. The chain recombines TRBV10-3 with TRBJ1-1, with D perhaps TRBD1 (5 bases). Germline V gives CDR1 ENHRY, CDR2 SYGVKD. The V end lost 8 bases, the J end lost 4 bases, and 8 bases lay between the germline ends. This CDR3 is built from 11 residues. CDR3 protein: CAIRGATEAFF. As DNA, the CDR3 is TGTGCCATCCGCGGGGCCACTGAAGCTTTCTTT.

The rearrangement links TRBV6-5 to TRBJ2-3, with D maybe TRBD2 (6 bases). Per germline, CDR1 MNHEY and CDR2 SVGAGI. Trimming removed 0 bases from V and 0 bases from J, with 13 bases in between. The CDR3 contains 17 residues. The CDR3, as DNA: TGTGCCAGCAGTTACTCAGGGAGGAAAGGGAGCACAGATACGCAGTATTTT. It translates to CASSYSGRKGSTDTQYF.

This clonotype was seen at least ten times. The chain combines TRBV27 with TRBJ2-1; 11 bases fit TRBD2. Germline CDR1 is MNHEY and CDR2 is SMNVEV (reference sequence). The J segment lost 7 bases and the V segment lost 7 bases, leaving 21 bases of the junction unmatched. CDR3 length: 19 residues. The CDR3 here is CASTRRRLAGGNMGNEQFF. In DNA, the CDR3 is TGTGCCAGCACTCGGCGCCGGCTAGCGGGAGGAAATATGGGGAATGAGCAGTTCTTC.

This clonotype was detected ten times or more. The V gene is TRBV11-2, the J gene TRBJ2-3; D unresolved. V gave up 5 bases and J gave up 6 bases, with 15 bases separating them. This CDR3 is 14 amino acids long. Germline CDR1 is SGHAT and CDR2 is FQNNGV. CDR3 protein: CASSPGWALDTQYF. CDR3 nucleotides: TGTGCCAGCAGCCCCGGTTGGGCGTTGGATACGCAGTATTTT.

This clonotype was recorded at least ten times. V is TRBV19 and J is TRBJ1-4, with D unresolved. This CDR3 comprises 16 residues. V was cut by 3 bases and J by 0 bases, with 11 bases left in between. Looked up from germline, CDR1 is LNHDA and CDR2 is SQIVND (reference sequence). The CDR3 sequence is CASSINRLATNEKLFF. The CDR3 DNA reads TGTGCCAGTAGTATCAACAGACTCGCAACTAATGAAAAACTGTTTTTT.

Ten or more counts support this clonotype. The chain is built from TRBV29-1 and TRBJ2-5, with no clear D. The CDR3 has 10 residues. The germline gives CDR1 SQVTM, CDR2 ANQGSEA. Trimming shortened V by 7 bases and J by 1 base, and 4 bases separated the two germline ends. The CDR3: CSGLQETQYF. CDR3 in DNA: TGCAGCGGCCTCCAAGAGACCCAGTACTTC. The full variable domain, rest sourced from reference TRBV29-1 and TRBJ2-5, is SAVISQKPSRDICQRGTSLTIQCQVDSQVTMMFWYRQQPGQSLTLIATANQGSEATYESGFVIDKFPISRPNLTFSTLTVSNMSPEDSSIYLCSGLQETQYFGPGTRLLVL.